This TCR beta chain was identified during a study of cytomegalovirus exposure and HLA in healthy donors. With 60 Vbeta and 13 Jbeta primers, the PCR was carried out. Clones were read by immunoSEQ multiplex PCR, and TCRdb kept only the in-frame ones, dropping some. The table records around 89,000 clones, over 70% of them present only once. Germline CDR1 and CDR2: MNHNS and SASEGT. CDR3 size: 13 residues. J lost 1 base, V lost 7 bases, and 3 bases had no gene match. Only a few counts were recorded for this clone. The same CDR3 is also encoded by other DNA sequences in this sample. The specimen sequenced was PBMCs. J is TRBJ1-1 and V is TRBV6-1; 7 bases match TRBD1. The receptor's source is a man aged 35-49 years in good health and CMV-seronegative. CDR3 sequence: CASIRQGNTEAFF. As DNA, the CDR3 is TGTGCCAGCATTAGACAGGGGAACACTGAAGCTTTCTTT.